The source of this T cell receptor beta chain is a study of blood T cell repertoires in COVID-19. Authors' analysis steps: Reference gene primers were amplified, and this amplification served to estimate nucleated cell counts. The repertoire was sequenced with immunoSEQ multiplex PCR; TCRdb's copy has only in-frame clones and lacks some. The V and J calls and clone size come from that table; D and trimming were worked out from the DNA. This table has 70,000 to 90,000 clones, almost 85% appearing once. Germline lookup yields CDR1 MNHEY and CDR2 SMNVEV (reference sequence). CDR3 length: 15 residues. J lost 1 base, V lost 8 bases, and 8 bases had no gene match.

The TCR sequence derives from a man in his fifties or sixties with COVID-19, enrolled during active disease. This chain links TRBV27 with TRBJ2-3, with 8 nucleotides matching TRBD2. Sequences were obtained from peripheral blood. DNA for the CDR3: TGTGCCAGCGGGTCTTCAGCGGGAGGCACAGATACGCAGTATTTT. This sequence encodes CASGSSAGGTDTQYF.